This T cell receptor beta chain was recovered during a study of blood T cells in healthy people across ages. As for this clonotype: A read error may account for a junction end that differs from germline.

CDR3 length: 13 amino acids. In germline, CDR1 is DFQATT, CDR2 SNEGSKA (reference sequence). Sample-barcoded 5' priming and a J-beta primer mix drove a second PCR of roughly 7 to 11 cycles. MiXCR, applied by TCRdb to the 5' RACE reads, yields one record per CDR3 protein. Of around 2 million distinct CDR3 sequences in the sample, about two fifths are singletons; the top ten hold 20% to 25%. The sequenced material came from blood. This sequence joins TRBV20-1 and TRBJ1-5; no definite D call. The sequence was collected from a human donor in good health. CDR3 amino acids: CGAASFGNQPQHF. In nucleotides, the CDR3 is TGCGGTGCGGCCAGTTTTGGCAATCAGCCCCAGCATTTT.